Reported below is one T cell receptor beta chain. The germline gives CDR1 MNHEY, CDR2 SMNVEV (reference sequence). Trimming pared 6 bases from V and 4 bases from J, leaving 18 bases between. The CDR3 runs to 15 residues. The source of the sample is a study of blood T cell repertoires in COVID-19. Produced via immunoSEQ multiplex PCR; TCRdb's table is partial and in-frame only. Of fewer than 250,000 clones listed, around four fifths are singletons. Sample: peripheral blood. The clonotype originates from a middle-aged woman with active or convalescent COVID-19. The rearrangement links TRBV27 to TRBJ1-2; the D gene is possibly TRBD1 (6 bases). As DNA, the CDR3 is TGTGCCAGCAGCCCCCCCCCGACCAGGGGCTATGGCTACACCTTC. Translation gives CASSPPPTRGYGYTF.